This paragraph covers one TCR beta chain sequence. Antigen unknown. This sample was taken from a study of T cell responses to AZD1222 COVID-19 vaccine. Method: immunoSEQ multiplex PCR; TCRdb's copy keeps in-frame clones and lacks some. The top ten hold less than 2% of the sample, which has 140,000 to 150,000 clones, roughly 93% seen once. Second doses at about 4 or about 12 weeks were pooled. Overall study findings and caveats: The donor cohort was predominantly white British with a female majority, and clonal diversity may have been underestimated. Two doses of AZD1222 preceded a rise in Spike-specific TCR breadth and depth.

CDR1 is LNHDA and CDR2 is SQIVND in the germline V gene (reference sequence). This CDR3 spans 17 amino acids. The trim removed 9 bases at V and 4 bases at J, leaving 18 bases unmatched. The rearrangement links TRBV19 to TRBJ1-5; 7 bases align to TRBD1. The clonotype was recovered from an adult who received the AZD1222 COVID-19 vaccine. Sequenced material: peripheral blood, taken 28 days after the second AZD1222 dose. CDR3 bases: TGTGCCAGCCGTTATCCCGGGACAGTTCTTCGAAATCAGCCCCAGCATTTT. Translation gives CASRYPGTVLRNQPQHF.